This T cell receptor (beta chain) was documented in a study of tumor-infiltrating lymphocytes in primary liver carcinoma. For blood RNA, unsorted whole blood served as the source, and germline DNA was extracted too. Before the surgical procedure, four milliliters of peripheral blood were collected. The CDR3 length is 14 residues. Trimming removed 7 bases at V and 2 bases at J, with 15 bases between. Per germline, CDR1 WSHSY and CDR2 SAAADI. Reverse transcription of about 0.5 ug total RNA with a constant-region primer produced TCR beta cDNA. A slightly modified ARM-PCR protocol with three nested multiplex PCR rounds produced these TCR beta libraries. PCR rounds one and two used TRBV1-TRBV30 forward primers with a C-beta reverse primer for around 11 cycles each. TCRdb fed the multiplex PCR reads into MiXCR, producing one record per CDR3 protein. The sample holds some 190,000 distinct CDR3 sequences, 50% to 75% seen once.

A few counts support this clonotype. The sequence was collected from a middle-aged man with primary liver carcinoma and hepatitis B virus infection. V gene TRBV10-2 combines with J gene TRBJ2-7; the D gene could be TRBD1 or TRBD2 (6 bases each). The specimen sequenced was peripheral blood. CDR3 loop: CASIPGAAAYEQYF. The CDR3 DNA follows: TGCGCCAGCATTCCGGGGGCGGCCGCCTACGAGCAGTACTTC.